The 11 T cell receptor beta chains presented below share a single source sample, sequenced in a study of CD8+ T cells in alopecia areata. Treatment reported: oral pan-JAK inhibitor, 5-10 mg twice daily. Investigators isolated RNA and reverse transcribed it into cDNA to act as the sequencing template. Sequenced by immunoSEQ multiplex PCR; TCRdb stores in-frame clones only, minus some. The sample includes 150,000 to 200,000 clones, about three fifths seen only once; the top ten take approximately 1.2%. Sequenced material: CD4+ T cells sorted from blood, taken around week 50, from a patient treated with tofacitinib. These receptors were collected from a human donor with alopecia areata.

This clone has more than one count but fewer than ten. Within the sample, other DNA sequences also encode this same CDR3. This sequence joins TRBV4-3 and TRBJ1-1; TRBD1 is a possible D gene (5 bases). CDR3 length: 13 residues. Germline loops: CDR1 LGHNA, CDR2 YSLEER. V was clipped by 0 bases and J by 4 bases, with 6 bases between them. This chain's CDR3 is CASSQDQGTEAFF. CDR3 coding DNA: TGCGCCAGCAGCCAAGACCAGGGCACTGAAGCTTTCTTT.

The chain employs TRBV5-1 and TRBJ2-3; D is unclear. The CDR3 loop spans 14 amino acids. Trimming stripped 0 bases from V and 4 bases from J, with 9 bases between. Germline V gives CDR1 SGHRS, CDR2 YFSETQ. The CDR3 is CASSLGQRADTQYF. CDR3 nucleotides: TGCGCCAGCAGCTTGGGTCAGAGAGCAGATACGCAGTATTTT. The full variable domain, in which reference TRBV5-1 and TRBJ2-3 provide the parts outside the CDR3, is KAGVTQTPRYLIKTRGQQVTLSCSPISGHRSVSWYQQTPGQGLQFLFEYFSETQRNKGNFPGRFSGRQFSNSRSEMNVSTLELGDSALYLCASSLGQRADTQYFGPGTRLTVL.

The CDR3 DNA reads TGCAGCGTTGAAAAGGAAAGGGATTCTTGGGAAGATACGCAGTATTTT. Protein: CSVEKERDSWEDTQYF. This chain uses TRBV29-1 with TRBJ2-3; D is ambiguous. Germline V gene data show CDR1 as SQVTM and CDR2 as ANQGSEA. Trimming took off 2 bases at V and 5 bases at J, with 20 bases between the two ends. This CDR3 comprises 16 residues.

CDR3 sequence: CASSEFMETQYF. CDR3 DNA: TGTGCCAGCAGTGAATTCATGGAGACCCAGTACTTC. The chain employs TRBV6-1 and TRBJ2-5; D remains ambiguous. CDR3 length equals 12 residues. Germline V gene lookup returns CDR1 MNHNS and CDR2 SASEGT. Deletions cut 2 bases from V and 5 bases from J, with 6 bases between.

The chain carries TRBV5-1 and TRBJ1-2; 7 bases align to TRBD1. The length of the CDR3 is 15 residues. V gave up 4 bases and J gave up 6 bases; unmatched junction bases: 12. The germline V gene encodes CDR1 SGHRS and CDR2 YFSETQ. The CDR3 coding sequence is TGCGCCAGCAGCATAGGACAGGCTAGGTCACATGGCTACACCTTC. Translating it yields CASSIGQARSHGYTF.

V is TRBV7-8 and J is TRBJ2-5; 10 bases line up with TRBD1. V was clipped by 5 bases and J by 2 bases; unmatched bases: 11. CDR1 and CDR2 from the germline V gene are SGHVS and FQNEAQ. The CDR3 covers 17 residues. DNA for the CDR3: TGTGCCAGCAGCCGATCCGGGACAGGGGCCGTACAAGAGACCCAGTACTTC. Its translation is CASSRSGTGAVQETQYF. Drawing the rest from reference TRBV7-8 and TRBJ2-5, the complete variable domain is GAGVSQSPRYKVAKRGQDVALRCDPISGHVSLFWYQQALGQGPEFLTYFQNEAQLDKSGLPSDRFFAERPEGSVSTLKIQRTQQEDSAVYLCASSRSGTGAVQETQYFGPGTRLLVL.

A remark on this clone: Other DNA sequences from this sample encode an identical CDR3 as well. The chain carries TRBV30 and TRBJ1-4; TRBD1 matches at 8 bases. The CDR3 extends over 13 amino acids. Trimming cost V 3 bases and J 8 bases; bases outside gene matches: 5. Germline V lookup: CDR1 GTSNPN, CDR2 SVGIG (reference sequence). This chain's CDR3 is CAWSGQGAEKLFF. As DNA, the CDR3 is TGTGCCTGGAGCGGGCAGGGGGCCGAAAAACTGTTTTTT.

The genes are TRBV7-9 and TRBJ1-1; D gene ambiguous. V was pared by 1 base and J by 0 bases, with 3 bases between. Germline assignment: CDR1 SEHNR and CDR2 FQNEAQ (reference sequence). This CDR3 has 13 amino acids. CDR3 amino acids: CASSLVLNTEAFF. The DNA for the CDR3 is TGTGCCAGCAGCTTAGTCCTGAACACTGAAGCTTTCTTT.

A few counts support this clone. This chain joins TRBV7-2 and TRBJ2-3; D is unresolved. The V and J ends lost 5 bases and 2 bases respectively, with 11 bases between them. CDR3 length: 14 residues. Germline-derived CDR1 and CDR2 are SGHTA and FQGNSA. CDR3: CASSALVATDTQYF. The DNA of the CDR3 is TGTGCCAGCAGCGCCCTTGTGGCCACAGATACGCAGTATTTT.

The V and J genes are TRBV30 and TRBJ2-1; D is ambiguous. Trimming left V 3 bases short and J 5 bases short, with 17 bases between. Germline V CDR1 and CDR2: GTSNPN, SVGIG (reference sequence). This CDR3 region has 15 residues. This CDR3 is CAWRPGTIRNNEQFF. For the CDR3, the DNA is TGTGCCTGGAGACCCGGCACTATCAGAAACAATGAGCAGTTCTTC.

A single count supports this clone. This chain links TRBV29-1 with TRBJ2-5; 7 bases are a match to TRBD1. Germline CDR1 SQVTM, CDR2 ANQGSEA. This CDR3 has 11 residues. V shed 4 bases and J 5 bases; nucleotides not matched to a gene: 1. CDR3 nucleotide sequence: TGCAGCGTTGGGGGACAGGAGACCCAGTACTTC. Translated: CSVGGQETQYF.